These 23 T cell receptor beta chains came from one sample sequenced in a study of cytomegalovirus exposure and HLA in healthy donors. Primers included in the PCR were 60 Vbeta and 13 Jbeta primers. Assay used: immunoSEQ multiplex PCR; TCRdb lists only in-frame clones, some missing. The table records around 150,000 clones, nearly 80% of them present only once. Sequenced material: PBMCs. These receptor sequences come from a woman aged 45-60 years in good health and CMV-seropositive.

The rearrangement joins TRBV27 to TRBJ1-5; 9 bases align to TRBD1. CDR1 and CDR2 (germline): MNHEY, SMNVEV (reference sequence). CDR3 size: 15 residues. The ends lost 5 bases at V and 7 bases at J; junction bases unmatched: 9. The CDR3 DNA follows: TGTGCCAGCAGTCCGGGGACAGGGTTCCGCCAGCCCCAGCATTTT. This sequence encodes CASSPGTGFRQPQHF.

The chain employs TRBV20-1 and TRBJ2-1; a weak D match, TRBD2 (6 bases). Germline V gives CDR1 DFQATT, CDR2 SNEGSKA (reference sequence). CDR3 size: 11 residues. The CDR3 DNA follows: TGCACCCTAGCGAGCTACAATGAGCAGTTCTTC. Amino acids: CTLASYNEQFF.

The V call is TRBV10-3, the J call TRBJ1-6; D remains ambiguous. Germline loops: CDR1 ENHRY, CDR2 SYGVKD. V was trimmed by 0 bases and J by 2 bases, leaving 8 bases between them. The CDR3 is 16 residues long. CDR3 in amino acids: CAISESKLPYNSPLHF. The CDR3 nucleotides are TGTGCCATCAGTGAGTCTAAACTCCCCTATAATTCACCCCTCCACTTT.

The J gene is TRBJ1-1, the V gene TRBV2; D perhaps matches TRBD1 (5 bases). The germline CDR1 and CDR2 sequences are SNHLY and FYNNEI. Trimming took 5 bases from V and 1 from J, leaving 11 bases between them. This CDR3 comprises 14 residues. CDR3 protein: CASSPGLANTEAFF. The CDR3 nucleotides read TGTGCCAGCAGTCCAGGGCTCGCGAACACTGAAGCTTTCTTT.

This clone was found a few times. For the CDR3, the DNA is TGTGCCAGCAGCTTACGTGTGGGGGGTCTGGAGACCCAGTACTTC. Its protein product is CASSLRVGGLETQYF. V is TRBV7-2 and J is TRBJ2-5; perhaps TRBD2 as D (6 bases). The CDR3 extends over 15 amino acids. Trimming took off 2 bases at V and 5 bases at J, with 15 bases between the two ends. Germline V gene sequence: CDR1 SGHTA, CDR2 FQGNSA.

The rearrangement joins TRBV19 to TRBJ1-5, with TRBD1 as a possible D gene (6 bases). The CDR3 spans 15 residues. CDR1 LNHDA and CDR2 SQIVND come from the germline V gene (reference sequence). V lost 6 bases and J 1 base, leaving 13 bases between the germline ends. CDR3 nucleotide sequence: TGTGCCAGTAGGTTGACAGGTCCGAGCAATCAGCCCCAGCATTTT. Protein product: CASRLTGPSNQPQHF.

The chain links TRBV19 to TRBJ2-6, with D possibly matching TRBD1 (6 bases). This CDR3 comprises 15 residues. Germline V gene data show CDR1 as LNHDA and CDR2 as SQIVND (reference sequence). Trimming left V 7 bases short and J 0 bases short, with 10 bases between. In DNA, the CDR3 is TGTGCCAGTAACAGGGCAAGCTCTGGGGCCAACGTCCTGACTTTC. Its translation is CASNRASSGANVLTF.

This chain uses TRBV10-1 with TRBJ2-7, with unresolved D. From germline, CDR1 is WNHNN and CDR2 SYGVQD (reference sequence). CDR3 size: 13 residues. Trimming shortened V by 8 bases and J by 1 base, and 12 bases separated the two germline ends. The CDR3 sequence is CASGGSESYEQYF. CDR3 DNA sequence: TGCGCCAGCGGCGGCTCGGAGTCCTACGAGCAGTACTTC.

The chain carries TRBV11-2 and TRBJ2-3; a weak D match, TRBD2 (5 bases). This CDR3 comprises 17 residues. V lost 4 bases and J 5 bases, leaving 22 bases between the germline ends. Per the germline V gene, CDR1 is SGHAT and CDR2 is FQNNGV. The CDR3 DNA reads as TGTGCCAGCAGCTCCGGACTGGACTGGGGTTTTGAAGATACGCAGTATTTT. The encoded protein is CASSSGLDWGFEDTQYF.

The chain is built from TRBV4-1 and TRBJ1-1; 8 nucleotides agree with TRBD1. Germline CDR1 MGHRA, CDR2 YSYEKL. This CDR3 is 16 amino acids long. V shed 4 bases and J 4 bases; nucleotides not matched to a gene: 11. The CDR3, as DNA: TGCGCCAGCAGCCGAAACCCCGGGCAGGGGGCCACTGAAGCTTTCTTT. Translated: CASSRNPGQGATEAFF.

This clone was picked up one time. The chain carries TRBV6-5 and TRBJ1-2, with TRBD1 matching over 9 bases. The germline V gene has CDR1 MNHEY and CDR2 SVGAGI. V shed 2 bases, J shed 7 bases, and the junction held 8 bases outside the gene matches. The length of the CDR3 is 15 residues. CDR3 nucleotides: TGTGCCAGCAGTTACCCCGGGACAGGGAGCTTTGGCTACACCTTC. Encoded protein: CASSYPGTGSFGYTF.

This clone was seen a few times. This chain uses TRBV6-6 with TRBJ2-5; 7 bases map to TRBD2. This CDR3 region has 14 residues. J gave up 4 bases and V 2 bases, and 4 bases lay outside the gene matches. The germline V gene encodes CDR1 MNHNY and CDR2 SVGAGI (reference sequence). In DNA, the CDR3 is TGTGCCAGCAGTTACGCGGCGGGGGTAGAGACCCAGTACTTC. Translation: CASSYAAGVETQYF.

The V call is TRBV2, the J call TRBJ2-7; D perhaps matches TRBD1 (6 bases). Germline CDR1 SNHLY, CDR2 FYNNEI. The CDR3 covers 15 residues. The germline V and J ends were trimmed by 0 bases and 7 bases, with 16 bases remaining between them. This CDR3 reads CASSEALYQGWEQYF. CDR3 bases: TGTGCCAGCAGTGAAGCGCTTTATCAGGGGTGGGAGCAGTACTTC.

This chain's CDR3 is CASSSGQGGGRYTF. In DNA, the CDR3 is TGTGCCAGCAGCTCGGGACAGGGGGGTGGCCGCTACACCTTC. The chain carries TRBV5-6 and TRBJ1-2; 11 bases map to TRBD1. The CDR3 is 14 residues long. V lost 3 bases to trimming and J lost 9 bases; unmatched junction nucleotides: 7. The germline V gene encodes CDR1 SGHDT and CDR2 YYEEEE. Looking up the rest from reference TRBV5-6 and TRBJ1-2 gives the full variable domain: DAGVTQSPTHLIKTRGQQVTLRCSPKSGHDTVSWYQQALGQGPQFIFQYYEEEERQRGNFPDRFSGHQFPNYSSELNVNALLLGDSALYLCASSSGQGGGRYTFGSGTRLTVV.

The CDR3 region has the DNA TGTGCCAGCAGATCTAGCGGGGGGGCCGCCGGGGAGCTGTTTTTT. Translated: CASRSSGGAAGELFF. The rearrangement links TRBV5-4 to TRBJ2-2; 12 bases match TRBD2. The V and J ends lost 5 bases and 6 bases, in that order; junction bases with no gene match: 5. The germline V gene has CDR1 SGHNT and CDR2 YYREEE (reference sequence). CDR3 length: 15 residues.

The V call is TRBV4-1, the J call TRBJ1-2; weak D call: TRBD1 (5 bases). This CDR3 region has 15 residues. Germline V gene lookup returns CDR1 MGHRA and CDR2 YSYEKL. Trimming cost V 0 bases and J 4 bases, with 12 bases left between them. CDR3 loop: CASSQDERQFYGYTF. CDR3 nucleotides: TGCGCCAGCAGCCAAGATGAGAGACAGTTCTATGGCTACACCTTC.

The chain recombines TRBV29-1 with TRBJ2-7, with TRBD1 as a possible D gene (6 bases). The V and J ends lost 6 bases and 6 bases respectively, with 15 bases between them. The CDR3 has 12 amino acids. In germline, CDR1 is SQVTM, CDR2 ANQGSEA. The CDR3 sequence: CSVTASGAEQYF. Written as DNA, the CDR3 is TGCAGCGTGACAGCTTCAGGGGCCGAGCAGTACTTC.

The chain is built from TRBV10-3 and TRBJ2-2, with 10 bases aligning to TRBD1. This CDR3 has 15 amino acids. V lost 7 bases and J lost 3; bases outside the gene matches: 5. From germline, CDR1 is ENHRY and CDR2 SYGVKD. The CDR3 loop reads CAITAGTGDTGELFF. The CDR3 DNA sequence: TGTGCCATCACCGCCGGGACAGGGGACACCGGGGAGCTGTTTTTT.

The chain couples TRBV9 to TRBJ2-3; 8 nucleotides match TRBD2. CDR1 is SGDLS, CDR2 YYNGEE, per germline. The CDR3 is made up of 14 amino acids. V trimming: 0 bases; J trimming: 10 bases; junction bases outside the gene matches: 7. CDR3 nucleotides: TGTGCCAGCAGCGTAGAGCAGCGGGGGCCCGCGCAGTATTTT. It translates to CASSVEQRGPAQYF.

The rearrangement uses TRBV15 and TRBJ2-3; D is perhaps TRBD2 (5 bases). CDR1 is LNHNV and CDR2 is YYDKDF in the germline V gene (reference sequence). This CDR3 region has 14 residues. The V end lost 0 bases, the J end lost 7 bases, and 11 bases lay between the germline ends. The chain's CDR3 is CATSRDYEGNTQYF. The CDR3 DNA reads as TGTGCCACCAGCAGAGATTACGAGGGAAATACGCAGTATTTT.

The chain has TRBV4-1 and TRBJ1-4; D not certain. The CDR3 sequence is 15 residues long. With 1 base removed from V and 10 bases from J, the gap between germline ends came to 16 bases. CDR1 MGHRA and CDR2 YSYEKL come from the germline V gene. CDR3 region: CASSQGRNPSGKLFF. The CDR3 bases are TGCGCCAGCAGCCAAGGACGGAACCCTTCAGGAAAACTGTTTTTT.

The chain couples TRBV4-1 to TRBJ1-2, with 7 positions matching TRBD1. V trimming: 2 bases; J trimming: 4 bases; junction bases outside the gene matches: 1. The CDR3 extends over 13 amino acids. The germline CDR1 and CDR2 sequences are MGHRA and YSYEKL. The CDR3 reads CASSQPGGYGYTF. The DNA of the CDR3 is TGCGCCAGCAGCCAACCAGGGGGCTATGGCTACACCTTC.

This clone was observed once. J is TRBJ2-1 and V is TRBV19; 7 bases agree with TRBD2. Germline-derived CDR1 and CDR2 are LNHDA and SQIVND (reference sequence). This CDR3 spans 14 amino acids. With 7 bases clipped from V and 5 bases from J, the junction kept 8 bases outside the gene matches. Here the CDR3 DNA reads TGTGCCAGTAAGACCGGGACTACCGACAATGAGCAGTTCTTC. Translation: CASKTGTTDNEQFF.